This TCR beta chain was observed in a study of cytomegalovirus exposure and HLA in healthy donors. Study as a whole: The approximately 120 validation repertoires, a later analysis reported, used the same platform as the approximately 650 first-cohort repertoires. Study findings and constraints: Reportedly, cytomegalovirus status was diagnosed with high sensitivity and specificity.

V shed 5 bases and J shed 4 bases, with 14 bases lying between them. Germline V gene lookup returns CDR1 SNHLY and CDR2 FYNNEI. This CDR3 has 14 amino acids. The donors belonged to the roughly 110-subject validation cohort, separate from the 666-subject first cohort. Of note for this clone: Antigen: not known.

The method was immunoSEQ multiplex PCR; TCRdb's version includes in-frame clones alone and lacks a portion of them. The sample has about 120,000 clones; 90% to 96% are singletons. This chain connects TRBV2 to TRBJ1-1, with a tentative D call TRBD1 (5 bases). The TCR comes from a man younger than 30 in good health and CMV-seronegative. Input material: PBMCs. The CDR3 nucleotides read TGTGCCAGCAGTACTACAGTCGGGGGCACTGAAGCTTTCTTT. Translated, it gives CASSTTVGGTEAFF.